Below are 8 T cell receptor beta chains sequenced from a single sample in a study of cytomegalovirus exposure and HLA in healthy donors. The primer mix had 60 Vbeta and 13 Jbeta primers. The method was immunoSEQ multiplex PCR; TCRdb's version includes in-frame clones alone and lacks a portion of them. The sample records 150,000 to 200,000 clones, roughly 74% being singletons. The material sequenced was PBMCs. The receptor source for this set is a woman in her twenties or thirties in good health and CMV-seronegative.

This chain joins TRBV9 and TRBJ2-3, with unresolved D. The germline V and J ends were trimmed by 3 bases and 1 base, with 6 bases remaining between them. There are 13 residues in the CDR3. CDR1 and CDR2 from the germline V gene are SGDLS and YYNGEE. CDR3 nucleotides: TGTGCCAGCAGCGATACAGGCACAGATACGCAGTATTTT. This gives the protein CASSDTGTDTQYF.

The V and J genes are TRBV5-1 and TRBJ2-7, with D perhaps TRBD1 (6 bases). Germline V gene sequence: CDR1 SGHRS, CDR2 YFSETQ. Trimming removed 4 bases at V and 5 bases at J, with 19 bases between. The CDR3 runs 15 residues. CDR3 nucleotide sequence: TGCGCCAGCAGCCTTGCTAGGCAGGGGTTAGACGAGCAGTACTTC. Its translation is CASSLARQGLDEQYF.

The chain carries TRBV6-1 and TRBJ2-7, with TRBD2 matching 14 bases. Per germline, CDR1 MNHNS and CDR2 SASEGT. V was clipped by 2 bases and J by 3 bases; unmatched bases: 3. The CDR3 has 16 amino acids. This chain's CDR3 is CASSEWTSGRLYEQYF. For the CDR3, the DNA is TGTGCCAGCAGTGAATGGACTAGCGGGAGGCTCTACGAGCAGTACTTC.

The chain carries TRBV7-9 and TRBJ2-5; TRBD2 agrees at 12 bases. The germline V gene has CDR1 SEHNR and CDR2 FQNEAQ (reference sequence). The CDR3 runs 16 residues. The trim removed 5 bases at V and 3 bases at J, leaving 7 bases unmatched. CDR3 protein: CASSPWTSGVEETQYF. The CDR3 DNA is TGTGCCAGCAGCCCATGGACTAGCGGGGTTGAAGAGACCCAGTACTTC.

On this clone itself: At one of its ends the junction is not consistent with the germline gene, which may arise from a read error. The chain couples TRBV11-2 to TRBJ2-1; 10 bases match TRBD2. The germline V gene encodes CDR1 SGHAT and CDR2 FQNNGV. CDR3 size: 15 residues. As DNA, the CDR3 is TGTGCCAGCAGCCCTAGCGGGAGTTCCTACAATGGGCAGTTCTTC. This translates into CASSPSGSSYNGQFF.

CDR3 DNA sequence: TGTGCCAGCAGCCCCGAGACAGGGCACACTGAAGCTTTCTTT. Protein product: CASSPETGHTEAFF. The V and J genes are TRBV2 and TRBJ1-1, with 7 bases identical to TRBD1. V lost 6 bases and J lost 3; bases outside the gene matches: 7. The CDR3 runs to 14 residues. Germline V gene lookup returns CDR1 SNHLY and CDR2 FYNNEI.

A few counts support this clone. V and J are TRBV7-3 and TRBJ2-3; TRBD1 matches at 10 bases. CDR1 is SGHTA, CDR2 FQGTGA, per germline. This CDR3 has 15 residues. With 5 bases clipped from V and 0 bases from J, the junction kept 2 bases outside the gene matches. The CDR3 spells CASSGGQGSTDTQYF. The CDR3 DNA reads TGTGCCAGCAGCGGGGGACAGGGGAGCACAGATACGCAGTATTTT.

The chain couples TRBV11-1 to TRBJ2-7, with 14 bases aligning to TRBD2. CDR3 length: 16 amino acids. V gave up 4 bases and J gave up 5 bases; unmatched junction bases: 7. Germline lookup yields CDR1 SGHAT and CDR2 FQDESV (reference sequence). CDR3 nucleotides: TGTGCCAGCAGCTCCGGGACTAGCGGGAGAAGACACGAGCAGTACTTC. Translated, it gives CASSSGTSGRRHEQYF.